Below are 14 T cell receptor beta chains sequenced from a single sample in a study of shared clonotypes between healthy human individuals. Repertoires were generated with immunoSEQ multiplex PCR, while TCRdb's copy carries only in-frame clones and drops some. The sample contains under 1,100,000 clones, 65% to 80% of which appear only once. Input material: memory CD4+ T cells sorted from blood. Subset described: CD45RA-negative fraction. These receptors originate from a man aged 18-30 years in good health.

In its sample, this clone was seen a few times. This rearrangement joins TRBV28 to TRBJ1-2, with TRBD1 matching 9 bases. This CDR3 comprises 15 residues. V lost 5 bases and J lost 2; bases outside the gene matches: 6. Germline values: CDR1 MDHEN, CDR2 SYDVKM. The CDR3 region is CASSATGTGNYGYTF. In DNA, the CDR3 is TGTGCCAGCAGTGCGACCGGGACAGGGAACTATGGCTACACCTTC.

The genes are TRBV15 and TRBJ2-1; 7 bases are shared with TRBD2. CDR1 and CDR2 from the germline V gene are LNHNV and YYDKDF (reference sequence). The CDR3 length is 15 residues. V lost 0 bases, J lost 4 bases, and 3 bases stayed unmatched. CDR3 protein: CATSRDLAGYNEQFF. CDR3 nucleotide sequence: TGTGCCACCAGCAGAGATTTAGCGGGTTACAATGAGCAGTTCTTC.

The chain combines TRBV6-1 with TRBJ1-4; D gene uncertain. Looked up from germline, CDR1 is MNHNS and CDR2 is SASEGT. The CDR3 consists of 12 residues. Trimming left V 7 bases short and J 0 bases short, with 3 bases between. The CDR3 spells CASTATNEKLFF. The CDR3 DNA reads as TGTGCCAGCACGGCAACTAATGAAAAACTGTTTTTT.

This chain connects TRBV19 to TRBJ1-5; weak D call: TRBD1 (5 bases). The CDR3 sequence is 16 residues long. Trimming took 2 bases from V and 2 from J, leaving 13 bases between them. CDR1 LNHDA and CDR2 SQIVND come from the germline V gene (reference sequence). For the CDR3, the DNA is TGTGCCAGTAGTATAAGGTGGCTCAGGGGCAATCAGCCCCAGCATTTT. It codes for CASSIRWLRGNQPQHF. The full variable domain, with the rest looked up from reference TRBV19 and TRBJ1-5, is DGGITQSPKYLFRKEGQNVTLSCEQNLNHDAMYWYRQDPGQGLRLIYYSQIVNDFQKGDIAEGYSVSREKKESFPLTVTSAQKNPTAFYLCASSIRWLRGNQPQHFGDGTRLSIL.

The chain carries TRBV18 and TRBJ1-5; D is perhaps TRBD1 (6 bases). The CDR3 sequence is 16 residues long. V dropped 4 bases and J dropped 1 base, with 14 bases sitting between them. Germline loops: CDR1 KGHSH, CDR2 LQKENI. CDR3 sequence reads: CASSQQGTESNQPQHF. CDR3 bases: TGTGCCAGCTCACAACAGGGCACGGAGAGCAATCAGCCCCAGCATTTT.

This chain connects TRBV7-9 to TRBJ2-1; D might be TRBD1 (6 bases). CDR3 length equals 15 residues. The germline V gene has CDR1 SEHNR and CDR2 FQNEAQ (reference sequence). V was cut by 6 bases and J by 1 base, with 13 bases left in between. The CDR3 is CASRRDRSSYNEQFF. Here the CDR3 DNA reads TGTGCCAGCAGACGCGACAGGTCTTCCTACAATGAGCAGTTCTTC.

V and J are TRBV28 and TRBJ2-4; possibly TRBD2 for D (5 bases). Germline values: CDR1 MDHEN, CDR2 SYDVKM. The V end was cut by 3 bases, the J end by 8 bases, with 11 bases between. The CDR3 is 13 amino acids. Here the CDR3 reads CASSLTGRDIQYF. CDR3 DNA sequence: TGTGCCAGCAGTTTGACGGGAAGGGACATTCAGTACTTC. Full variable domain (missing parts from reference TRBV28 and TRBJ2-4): DVKVTQSSRYLVKRTGEKVFLECVQDMDHENMFWYRQDPGLGLRLIYFSYDVKMKEKGDIPEGYSVSREKKERFSLILESASTNQTSMYLCASSLTGRDIQYFGAGTRLSVL.

CDR3: CASSPGQYGYTF. CDR3 nucleotides: TGTGCCAGCAGCCCGGGACAGTATGGCTACACCTTC. J is TRBJ1-2 and V is TRBV5-4, with 7 nucleotides matching TRBD1. V shed 4 bases and J 5 bases; nucleotides not matched to a gene: 2. The CDR3 length is 12 residues. CDR1 is SGHNT, CDR2 YYREEE, per germline (reference sequence).

For the CDR3, the DNA is TGTGCCAGCAGCGGCCACGGGACAGGGCGAACTAATGAAAAACTGTTTTTT. It codes for CASSGHGTGRTNEKLFF. V usage is TRBV5-4 and J usage is TRBJ1-4; 9 bases are a match to TRBD1. The CDR3 spans 17 residues. Germline loops: CDR1 SGHNT, CDR2 YYREEE (reference sequence). Losses at the gene ends were 4 bases for V and 1 base for J; bases not matched to a gene: 8. The full variable domain, in which reference TRBV5-4 and TRBJ1-4 provide the parts outside the CDR3, is ETGVTQSPTHLIKTRGQQVTLRCSSQSGHNTVSWYQQALGQGPQFIFQYYREEENGRGNFPPRFSGLQFPNYSSELNVNALELDDSALYLCASSGHGTGRTNEKLFFGSGTQLSVL.

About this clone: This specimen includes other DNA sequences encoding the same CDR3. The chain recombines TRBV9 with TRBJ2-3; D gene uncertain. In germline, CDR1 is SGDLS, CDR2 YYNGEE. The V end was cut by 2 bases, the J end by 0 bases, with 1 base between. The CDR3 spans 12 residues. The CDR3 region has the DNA TGTGCCAGCAGCGTGAGCACAGATACGCAGTATTTT. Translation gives CASSVSTDTQYF. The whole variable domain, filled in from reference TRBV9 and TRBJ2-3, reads DSGVTQTPKHLITATGQRVTLRCSPRSGDLSVYWYQQSLDQGLQFLIQYYNGEERAKGNILERFSAQQFPDLHSELNLSSLELGDSALYFCASSVSTDTQYFGPGTRLTVL.

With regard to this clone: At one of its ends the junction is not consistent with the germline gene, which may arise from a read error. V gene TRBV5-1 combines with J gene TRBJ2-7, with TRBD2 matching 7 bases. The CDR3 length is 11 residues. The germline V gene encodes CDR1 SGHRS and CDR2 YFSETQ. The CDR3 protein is CASSGEREQYF. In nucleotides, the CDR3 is TGTGCCAGCAGCGGGGAGAGGGAGCAGTACTTC.

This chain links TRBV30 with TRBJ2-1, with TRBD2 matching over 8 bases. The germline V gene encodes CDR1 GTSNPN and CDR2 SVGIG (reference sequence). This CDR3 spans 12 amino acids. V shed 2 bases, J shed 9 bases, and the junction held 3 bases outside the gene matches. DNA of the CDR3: TGTGCCTGGAGTCGGGGGGGCCGTGAGCAGTTCTTC. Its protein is CAWSRGGREQFF.

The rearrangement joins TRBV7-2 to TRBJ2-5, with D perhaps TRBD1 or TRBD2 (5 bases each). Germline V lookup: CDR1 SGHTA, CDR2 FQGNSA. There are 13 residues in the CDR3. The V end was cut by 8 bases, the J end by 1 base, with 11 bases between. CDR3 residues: CASGGAVQETQYF. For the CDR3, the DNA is TGTGCCAGCGGGGGAGCGGTCCAAGAGACCCAGTACTTC.

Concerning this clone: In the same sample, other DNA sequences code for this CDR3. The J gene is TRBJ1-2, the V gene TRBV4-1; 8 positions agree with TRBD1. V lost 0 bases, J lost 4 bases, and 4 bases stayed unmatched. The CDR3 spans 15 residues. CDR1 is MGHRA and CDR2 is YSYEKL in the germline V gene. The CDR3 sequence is CASSQETGEVYGYTF. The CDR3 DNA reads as TGCGCCAGCAGCCAAGAGACAGGGGAGGTCTATGGCTACACCTTC.